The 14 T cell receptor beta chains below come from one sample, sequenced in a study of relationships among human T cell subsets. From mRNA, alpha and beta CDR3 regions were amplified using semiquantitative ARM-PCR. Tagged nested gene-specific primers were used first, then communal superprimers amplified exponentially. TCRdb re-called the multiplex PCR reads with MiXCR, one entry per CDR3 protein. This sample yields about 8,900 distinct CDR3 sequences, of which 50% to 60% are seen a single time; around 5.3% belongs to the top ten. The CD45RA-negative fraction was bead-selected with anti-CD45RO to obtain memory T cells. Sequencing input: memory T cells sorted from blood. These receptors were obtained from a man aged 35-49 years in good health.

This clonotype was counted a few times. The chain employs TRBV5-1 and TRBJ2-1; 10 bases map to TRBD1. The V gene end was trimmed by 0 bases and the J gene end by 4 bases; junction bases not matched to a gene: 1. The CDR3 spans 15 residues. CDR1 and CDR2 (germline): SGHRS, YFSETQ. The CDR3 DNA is TGCGCCAGCAGCTTGGGGGGACAGGGGTACAATGAGCAGTTCTTC. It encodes CASSLGGQGYNEQFF.

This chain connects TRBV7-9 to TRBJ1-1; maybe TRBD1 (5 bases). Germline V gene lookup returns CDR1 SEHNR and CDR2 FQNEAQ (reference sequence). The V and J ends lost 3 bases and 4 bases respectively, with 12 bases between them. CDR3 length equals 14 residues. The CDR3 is CASSFPGGSTEAFF. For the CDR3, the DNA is TGTGCCAGCAGCTTCCCCGGGGGATCCACTGAAGCTTTCTTT.

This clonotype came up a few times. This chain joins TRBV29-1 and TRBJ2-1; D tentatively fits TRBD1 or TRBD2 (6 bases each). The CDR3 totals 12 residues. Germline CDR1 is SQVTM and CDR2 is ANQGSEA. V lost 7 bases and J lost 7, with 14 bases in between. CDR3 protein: CSALRGANEQFF. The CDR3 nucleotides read TGCAGCGCGCTAAGGGGGGCGAATGAGCAGTTCTTC.

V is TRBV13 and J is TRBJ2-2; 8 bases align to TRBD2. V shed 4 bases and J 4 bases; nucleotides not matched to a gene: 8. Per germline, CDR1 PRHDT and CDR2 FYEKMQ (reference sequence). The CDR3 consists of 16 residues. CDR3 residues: CASSSAVAGPTGELFF. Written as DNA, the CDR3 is TGTGCCAGCAGCTCCGCCGTAGCGGGGCCCACCGGGGAGCTGTTTTTT.

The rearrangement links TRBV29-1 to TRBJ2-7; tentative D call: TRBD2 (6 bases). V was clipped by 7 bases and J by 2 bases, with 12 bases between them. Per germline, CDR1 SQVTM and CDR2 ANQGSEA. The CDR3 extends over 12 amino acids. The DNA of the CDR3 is TGCAGCGCCGGAGGGGACCCCTACGAGCAGTACTTC. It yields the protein CSAGGDPYEQYF.

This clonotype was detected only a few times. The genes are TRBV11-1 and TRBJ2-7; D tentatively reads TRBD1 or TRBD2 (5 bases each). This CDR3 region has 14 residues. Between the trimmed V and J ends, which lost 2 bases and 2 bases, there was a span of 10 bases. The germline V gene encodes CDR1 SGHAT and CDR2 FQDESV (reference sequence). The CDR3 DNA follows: TGTGCCAGCAGCTTACGGGACGGAGCCTACGAGCAGTACTTC. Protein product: CASSLRDGAYEQYF. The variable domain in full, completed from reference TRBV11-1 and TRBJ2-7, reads EAEVAQSPRYKITEKSQAVAFWCDPISGHATLYWYRQILGQGPELLVQFQDESVVDDSQLPKDRFSAERLKGVDSTLKIQPAELGDSAMYLCASSLRDGAYEQYFGPGTRLTVT.

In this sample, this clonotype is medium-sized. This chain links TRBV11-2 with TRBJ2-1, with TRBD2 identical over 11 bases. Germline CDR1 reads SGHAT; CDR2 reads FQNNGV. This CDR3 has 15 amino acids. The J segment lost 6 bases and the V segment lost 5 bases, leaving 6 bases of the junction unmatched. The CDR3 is CASSPTSGASNEQFF. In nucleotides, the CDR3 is TGTGCCAGCAGCCCGACTAGCGGGGCCTCCAATGAGCAGTTCTTC.

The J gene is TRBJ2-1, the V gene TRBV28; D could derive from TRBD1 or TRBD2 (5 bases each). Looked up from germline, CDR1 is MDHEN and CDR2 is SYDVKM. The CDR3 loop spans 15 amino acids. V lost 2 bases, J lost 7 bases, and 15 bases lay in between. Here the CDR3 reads CASSLEGPRRNEQFF. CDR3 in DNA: TGTGCCAGCAGTTTAGAGGGACCCAGAAGGAATGAGCAGTTCTTC.

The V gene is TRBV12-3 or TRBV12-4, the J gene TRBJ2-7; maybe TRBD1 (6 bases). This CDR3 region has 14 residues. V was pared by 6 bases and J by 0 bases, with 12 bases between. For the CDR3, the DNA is TGTGCCAGCAGCCAACAGGGAGACTCCTACGAGCAGTACTTC. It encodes CASSQQGDSYEQYF.

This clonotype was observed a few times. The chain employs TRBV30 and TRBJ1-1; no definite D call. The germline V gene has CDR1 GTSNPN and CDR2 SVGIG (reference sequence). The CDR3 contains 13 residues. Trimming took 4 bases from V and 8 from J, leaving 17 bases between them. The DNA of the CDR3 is TGTGCCTGGAATATTGCGGACTCTGGCGAAGCTTTCTTT. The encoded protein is CAWNIADSGEAFF.

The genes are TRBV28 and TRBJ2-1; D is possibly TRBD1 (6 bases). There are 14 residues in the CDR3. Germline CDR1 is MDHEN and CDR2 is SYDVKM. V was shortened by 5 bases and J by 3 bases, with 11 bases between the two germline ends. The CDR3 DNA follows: TGTGCCAGCAGTCCACCGACAGGCTACAATGAGCAGTTCTTC. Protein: CASSPPTGYNEQFF.

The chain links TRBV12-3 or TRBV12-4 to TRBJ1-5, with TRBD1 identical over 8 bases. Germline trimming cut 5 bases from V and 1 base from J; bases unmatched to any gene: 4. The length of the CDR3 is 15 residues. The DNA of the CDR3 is TGTGCCAGCAGTCTGGACAGGGTCAGCAATCAGCCCCAGCATTTT. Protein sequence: CASSLDRVSNQPQHF.

The CDR3 protein is CSASPRVGFYNEQFF. CDR3 DNA sequence: TGCAGTGCTAGTCCCCGAGTGGGCTTTTACAATGAGCAGTTCTTC. The chain joins TRBV20-1 to TRBJ2-1; D remains unclear. CDR3 size: 15 residues. CDR1 is DFQATT and CDR2 is SNEGSKA in the germline V gene (reference sequence). Between the trimmed V and J ends, which lost 3 bases and 4 bases, there was a span of 16 bases.

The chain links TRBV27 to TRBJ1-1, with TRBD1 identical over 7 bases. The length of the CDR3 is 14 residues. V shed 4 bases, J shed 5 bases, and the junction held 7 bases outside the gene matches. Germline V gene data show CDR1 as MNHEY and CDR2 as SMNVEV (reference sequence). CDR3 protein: CASSSRQGGTEAFF. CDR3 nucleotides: TGTGCCAGCAGTTCTCGACAGGGAGGTACTGAAGCTTTCTTT.